These 7 T cell receptor beta chains were all obtained from the same sample, sequenced in a study of T cell repertoires in cytomegalovirus infection. MiXCR was run by TCRdb on the reads, yielding one entry per CDR3 protein. The table shows about 740,000 distinct CDR3 sequences, with under 40% occurring only once. What was sequenced was PBMCs. The receptors stem from a human donor in good health (CMV status not recorded). Some clones in this sample may be carry-over from other donors' samples.

CDR3 sequence: CASKTSSNYGYTF. CDR3 sequence (DNA): TGTGCCAGCAAGACCAGTTCTAACTATGGCTACACCTTC. The rearrangement joins TRBV6-6 to TRBJ1-2; D is unclear. This CDR3 has 13 residues. V dropped 7 bases and J dropped 0 bases, with 9 bases sitting between them. Germline CDR1 and CDR2: MNHNY and SVGAGI (reference sequence).

This CDR3 is CASSLIWSGRTEWFF. The CDR3 bases are TGTGCCAGCAGCTTAATATGGAGCGGGCGGACGGAGTGGTTCTTC. The chain combines TRBV11-2 with TRBJ2-1; perhaps TRBD2 as D (6 bases). The CDR3 is 15 residues long. The germline CDR1 and CDR2 sequences are SGHAT and FQNNGV. Trimming took 2 bases from V and 15 from J, leaving 23 bases between them.

This clonotype has at least ten counts. The CDR3 sequence is CASSLRQYNTEAFF. As DNA, the CDR3 is TGTGCCAGCAGCTTAAGACAGTATAACACTGAAGCTTTCTTT. J is TRBJ1-1 and V is TRBV7-8, with D tentatively TRBD1 (5 bases). This CDR3 spans 14 amino acids. Between the trimmed V and J ends, which lost 2 bases and 2 bases, there was a span of 9 bases. The germline V gene has CDR1 SGHVS and CDR2 FQNEAQ. The entire variable domain, with the rest obtained from reference TRBV7-8 and TRBJ1-1, is as follows: GAGVSQSPRYKVAKRGQDVALRCDPISGHVSLFWYQQALGQGPEFLTYFQNEAQLDKSGLPSDRFFAERPEGSVSTLKIQRTQQEDSAVYLCASSLRQYNTEAFFGQGTRLTVV.

V gene TRBV27 combines with J gene TRBJ2-5; D perhaps matches TRBD1 (6 bases). This CDR3 contains 13 residues. CDR1 is MNHEY, CDR2 SMNVEV, per germline (reference sequence). V gave up 6 bases and J gave up 0 bases, with 8 bases separating them. The DNA of the CDR3 is TGTGCCAGCAGACAGGGCCACCAAGAGACCCAGTACTTC. Its translation is CASRQGHQETQYF.

Only a few counts were recorded for this clonotype. The chain combines TRBV6-5 with TRBJ1-1; D possibly corresponds to TRBD1 (5 bases). CDR3 size: 12 residues. Germline V lookup: CDR1 MNHEY, CDR2 SVGAGI. Trimming stripped 8 bases from V and 11 bases from J, with 18 bases between. The chain's CDR3 is CASGDQGIRAFF. The CDR3 bases are TGTGCCAGCGGAGATCAGGGAATCAGGGCTTTCTTT.

The gene calls are TRBV7-8 and TRBJ2-7; 8 bases align to TRBD2. With 5 bases clipped from V and 1 base from J, the junction kept 7 bases outside the gene matches. The CDR3 sequence is 15 residues long. Germline assignment: CDR1 SGHVS and CDR2 FQNEAQ. The CDR3 region is CASSPGRGGSYEQYF. CDR3 coding DNA: TGTGCCAGCAGCCCAGGACGCGGGGGGTCCTACGAGCAGTACTTC.

This clonotype was observed a few times. The genes are TRBV7-6 and TRBJ2-1; perhaps TRBD2 as D (5 bases). Germline V gene sequence: CDR1 SGHVS, CDR2 FNYEAQ. Trimming removed 7 bases at V and 0 bases at J, with 13 bases between. The CDR3 spans 15 residues. The CDR3 sequence: CASTLRASSYNEQFF. The CDR3 bases are TGTGCCAGCACCCTGAGGGCTAGCTCCTACAATGAGCAGTTCTTC.